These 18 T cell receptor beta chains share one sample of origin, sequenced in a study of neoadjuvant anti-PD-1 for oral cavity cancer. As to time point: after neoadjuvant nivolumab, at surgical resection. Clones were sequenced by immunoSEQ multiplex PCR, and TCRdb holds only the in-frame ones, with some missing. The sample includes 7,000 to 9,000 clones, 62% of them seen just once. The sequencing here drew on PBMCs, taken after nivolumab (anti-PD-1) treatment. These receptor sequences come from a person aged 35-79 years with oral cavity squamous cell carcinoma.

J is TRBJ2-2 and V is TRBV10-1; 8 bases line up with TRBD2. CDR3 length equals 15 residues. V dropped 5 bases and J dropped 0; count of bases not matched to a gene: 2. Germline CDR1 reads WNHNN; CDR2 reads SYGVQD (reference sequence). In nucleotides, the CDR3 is TGCGCCAGCAGTACCGGGGGGGCGAACACCGGGGAGCTGTTTTTT. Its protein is CASSTGGANTGELFF.

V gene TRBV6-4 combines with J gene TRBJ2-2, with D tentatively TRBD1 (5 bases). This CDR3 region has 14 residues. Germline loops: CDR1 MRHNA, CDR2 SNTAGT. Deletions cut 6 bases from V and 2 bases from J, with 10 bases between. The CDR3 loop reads CASRQDQNTGELFF. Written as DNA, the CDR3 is TGTGCCAGCAGACAGGACCAAAACACCGGGGAGCTGTTTTTT.

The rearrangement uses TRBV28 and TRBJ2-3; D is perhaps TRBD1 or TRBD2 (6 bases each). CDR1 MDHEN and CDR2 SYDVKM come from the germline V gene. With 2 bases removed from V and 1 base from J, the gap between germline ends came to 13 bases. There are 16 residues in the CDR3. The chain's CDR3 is CASSLILRGGTDTQYF. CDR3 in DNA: TGTGCCAGCAGTTTAATCCTTAGGGGGGGCACAGATACGCAGTATTTT.

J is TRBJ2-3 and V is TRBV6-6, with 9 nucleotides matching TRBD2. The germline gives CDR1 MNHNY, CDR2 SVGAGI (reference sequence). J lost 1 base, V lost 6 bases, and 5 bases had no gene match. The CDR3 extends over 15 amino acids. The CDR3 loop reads CASRAQRGGTDTQYF. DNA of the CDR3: TGTGCCAGCAGAGCCCAGCGGGGGGGCACAGATACGCAGTATTTT.

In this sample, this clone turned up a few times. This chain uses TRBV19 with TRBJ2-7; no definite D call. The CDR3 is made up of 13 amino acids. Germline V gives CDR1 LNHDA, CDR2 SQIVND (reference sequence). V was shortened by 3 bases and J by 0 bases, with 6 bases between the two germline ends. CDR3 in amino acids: CASSMTVSYEQYF. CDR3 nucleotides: TGTGCCAGTAGTATGACGGTCTCCTACGAGCAGTACTTC.

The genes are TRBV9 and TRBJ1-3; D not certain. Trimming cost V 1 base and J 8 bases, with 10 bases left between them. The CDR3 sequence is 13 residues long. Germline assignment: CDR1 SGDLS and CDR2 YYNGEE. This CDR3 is CASSVNTQHTIYF. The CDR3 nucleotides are TGTGCCAGCAGCGTAAACACGCAACACACCATATATTTT.

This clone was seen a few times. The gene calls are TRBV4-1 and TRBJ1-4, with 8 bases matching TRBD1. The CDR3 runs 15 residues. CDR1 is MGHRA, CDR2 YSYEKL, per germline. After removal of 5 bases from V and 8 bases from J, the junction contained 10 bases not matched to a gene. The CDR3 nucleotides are TGCGCCAGCAGCGACACACAGGGGGTACGAGAAAAACTGTTTTTT. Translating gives CASSDTQGVREKLFF.

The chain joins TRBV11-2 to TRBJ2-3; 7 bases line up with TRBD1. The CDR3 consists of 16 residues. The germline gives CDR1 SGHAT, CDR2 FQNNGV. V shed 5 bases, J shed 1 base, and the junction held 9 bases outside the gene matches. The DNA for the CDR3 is TGTGCCAGCAGCACGGGACAGCCCCTCGGCACAGATACGCAGTATTTT. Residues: CASSTGQPLGTDTQYF.

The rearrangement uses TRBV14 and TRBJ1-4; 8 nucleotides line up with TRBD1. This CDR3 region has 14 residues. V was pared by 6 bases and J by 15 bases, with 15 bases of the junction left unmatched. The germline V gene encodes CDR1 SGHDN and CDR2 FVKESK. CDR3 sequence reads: CASSLQGVGKTVFF. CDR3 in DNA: TGTGCCAGCAGTCTACAGGGGGTAGGAAAAACGGTGTTTTTT.

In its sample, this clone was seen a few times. CDR3 nucleotide sequence: TGTGCCAGCAGCCCACAGGGGGTGAACACTGAAGCTTTCTTT. It specifies CASSPQGVNTEAFF. The rearrangement joins TRBV5-5 to TRBJ1-1; 8 nucleotides line up with TRBD1. The ends lost 4 bases at V and 0 bases at J; junction bases unmatched: 2. This CDR3 has 14 amino acids. CDR1 is SGHKS, CDR2 YYEKEE, per germline (reference sequence).

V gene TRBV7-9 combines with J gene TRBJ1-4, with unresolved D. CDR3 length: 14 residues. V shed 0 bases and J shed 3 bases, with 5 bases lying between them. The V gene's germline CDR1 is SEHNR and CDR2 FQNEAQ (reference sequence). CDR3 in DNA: TGTGCCAGCAGCTTAGCTGCGGCTAATGAAAAACTGTTTTTT. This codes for CASSLAAANEKLFF.

This CDR3 reads CASSVGGDAWDGYTF. In DNA form, the CDR3 reads TGTGCCAGCAGCGTAGGGGGGGACGCTTGGGATGGCTACACCTTC. This chain links TRBV9 with TRBJ1-2, with D perhaps matching TRBD1 (5 bases). The germline CDR1 and CDR2 sequences are SGDLS and YYNGEE. V was shortened by 0 bases and J by 6 bases, with 15 bases between the two germline ends. The CDR3 is 15 amino acids.

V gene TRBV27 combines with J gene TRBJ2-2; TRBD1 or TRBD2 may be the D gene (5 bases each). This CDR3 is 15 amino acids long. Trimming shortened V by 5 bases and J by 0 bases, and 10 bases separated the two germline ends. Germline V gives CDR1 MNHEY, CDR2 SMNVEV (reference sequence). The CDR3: CASSPEGTNTGELFF. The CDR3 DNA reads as TGTGCCAGCAGTCCCGAGGGGACGAACACCGGGGAGCTGTTTTTT.

CDR3 protein: CASSLSGGDFSPLHF. CDR3 DNA: TGTGCCAGCAGTTTATCGGGGGGGGATTTTTCACCCCTCCACTTT. The V gene is TRBV27, the J gene TRBJ1-6; maybe TRBD1 (5 bases). Trimming shortened V by 0 bases and J by 9 bases, and 12 bases separated the two germline ends. The CDR3 is 15 residues long. Germline V CDR1 and CDR2: MNHEY, SMNVEV (reference sequence).

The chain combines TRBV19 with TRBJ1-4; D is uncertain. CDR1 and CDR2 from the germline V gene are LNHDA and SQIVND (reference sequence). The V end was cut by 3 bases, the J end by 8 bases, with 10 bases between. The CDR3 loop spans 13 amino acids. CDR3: CASSISQREKLFF. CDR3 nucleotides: TGTGCCAGTAGTATTTCACAGCGAGAAAAACTGTTTTTT.

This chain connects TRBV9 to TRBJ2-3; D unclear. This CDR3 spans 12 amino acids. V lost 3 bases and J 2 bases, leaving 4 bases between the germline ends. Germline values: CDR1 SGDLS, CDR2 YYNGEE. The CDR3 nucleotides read TGTGCCAGCAGCGAGAACACAGATACGCAGTATTTT. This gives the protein CASSENTDTQYF.

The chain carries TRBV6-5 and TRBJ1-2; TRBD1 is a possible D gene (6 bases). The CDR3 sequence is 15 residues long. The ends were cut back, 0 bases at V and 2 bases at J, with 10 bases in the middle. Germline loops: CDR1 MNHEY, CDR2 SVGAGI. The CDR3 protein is CASSYSQGLNYGYTF. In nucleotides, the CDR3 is TGTGCCAGCAGTTACTCTCAGGGGCTGAACTATGGCTACACCTTC.

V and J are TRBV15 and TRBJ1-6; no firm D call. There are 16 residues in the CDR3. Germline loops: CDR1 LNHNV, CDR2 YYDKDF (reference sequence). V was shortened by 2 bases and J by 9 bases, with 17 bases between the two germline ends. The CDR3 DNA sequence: TGTGCCACCAGCAGATCCAAGACTCCGGGAGGTTCACCCCTCCACTTT. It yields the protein CATSRSKTPGGSPLHF.